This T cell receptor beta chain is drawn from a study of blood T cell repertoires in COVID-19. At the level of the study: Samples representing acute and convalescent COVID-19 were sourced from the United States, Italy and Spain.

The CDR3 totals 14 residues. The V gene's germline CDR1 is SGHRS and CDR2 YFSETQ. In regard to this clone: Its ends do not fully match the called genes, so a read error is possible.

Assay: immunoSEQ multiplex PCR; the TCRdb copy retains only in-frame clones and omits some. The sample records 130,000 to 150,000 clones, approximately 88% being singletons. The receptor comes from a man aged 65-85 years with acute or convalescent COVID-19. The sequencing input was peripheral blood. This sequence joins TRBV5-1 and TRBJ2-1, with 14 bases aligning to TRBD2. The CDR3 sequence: CASSPGTSGSELFF. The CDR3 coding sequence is TGCGCCAGCAGCCCTGGGACTAGCGGGAGCGAGCTGTTCTTC.